The rows below give T cell receptor beta chains drawn from one sample of a study of T cell responses to AZD1222 COVID-19 vaccine. Profiled with immunoSEQ multiplex PCR; TCRdb holds only in-frame clones, not every one. The sample contains some 100,000 clones, around 90% of which appear only once. The starting material was peripheral blood, obtained 28 days after the second AZD1222 dose. These receptors were obtained from an adult who received the AZD1222 COVID-19 vaccine. CDR3s include the opening cysteine and the closing phenylalanine or tryptophan. D genes are given only for firm matches. For some rows the clone size is stated as once, few or many, or as a class when expanded; others skip it.

TRBJ1-5,NA,NA,TRBV6-2/TRBV6-3,TGTGCCAGCCGCCCACCGGGACACCCCAATCAGCCCCAGCATTTT,CASRPPGHPNQPQHF
TRBJ2-2,NA,TRBD2,TRBV11-2,TGTGCCAGCAGCCTAACCCGGGGACTAGCGGGTACGAGCACCGGGGAGCTGTTTTTT,CASSLTRGLAGTSTGELFF
TRBJ1-2,NA,TRBD1,TRBV6-5,TGTGCCAGCTATAGGCAGGGGGCGCCCGGCTACACCTTC,CASYRQGAPGYTF
TRBJ2-7,NA,NA,TRBV30,TGTGCCTGGACCTATGGACAAGGGGCATCCTACGAGCAGTACTTC,CAWTYGQGASYEQYF
TRBJ1-1,NA,NA,TRBV7-8,TGTGCCAGCAGCTTAGTCTCGGGGTGGGGGATGAACACTGAAGCTTTCTTT,CASSLVSGWGMNTEAFF
TRBJ1-4,NA,TRBD1,TRBV5-4,TGTGCCAGCAGCCGCGGACCGGGACAGGGGGATGAAAAACTGTTTTTT,CASSRGPGQGDEKLFF
TRBJ2-3,NA,TRBD2,TRBV29-1,TGCAGCGTTGAAGGGGGAGCGGGAAGCACAGATACGCAGTATTTT,CSVEGGAGSTDTQYF
TRBJ2-1,few,TRBD2,TRBV28,TGTGCCAGCAGTCCATGGACTAGCGGGGGAAAGAGCTCCTACAATGAGCAGTTCTTC,CASSPWTSGGKSSYNEQFF
TRBJ1-5,few,TRBD1,TRBV7-2,TGTGCCAGCAGCTCAGGCACGGGACAGGGCAACAATCAGCCCCAGCATTTT,CASSSGTGQGNNQPQHF
TRBJ1-4,NA,NA,TRBV5-4,TGTGCCACGCAGCCGAGGTCTAATGAAAAACTGTTTTTT,CATQPRSNEKLFF
TRBJ1-3,NA,NA,TRBV6-1,TGTGCCAGCAGTGAATTACCGTGGTCTGGAAACACCATATATTTT,CASSELPWSGNTIYF
TRBJ1-2,NA,NA,TRBV11-2,TGTGCCAGCAGCTTATGGAGGGACTCCGCTAACTATGGCTACACCTTC,CASSLWRDSANYGYTF
TRBJ1-4,few,NA,TRBV4-3,TGCGCCAGCAGCCAACCCGGACGAGCAACTAATGAAAAACTGTTTTTT,CASSQPGRATNEKLFF
TRBJ1-4,NA,TRBD1,TRBV5-6,TGTGCCAGCAGGAGACAGGGGCGAGATGAAAAACTGTTTTTT,CASRRQGRDEKLFF
TRBJ1-1,NA,NA,TRBV11-1,TGTGCCAGCGGCGGACAGTTGAACACTGAAGCTTTCTTT,CASGGQLNTEAFF
TRBJ1-5,NA,NA,TRBV18,TGTGCCAGCTCACCCATGGGTCTACAGGGCAGGCAGCCCCAGCATTTT,CASSPMGLQGRQPQHF
TRBJ1-1,NA,TRBD1,TRBV5-8,TGTGCCAGCAGCTTTCCGGGACAGGGGATTTTCACTGAAGCTTTCTTT,CASSFPGQGIFTEAFF
TRBJ2-3,NA,TRBD2,TRBV24-1,TGTGCCACCAGTGATGCGAGCGGGGGAGTTCTCACAGATACGCAGTATTTT,CATSDASGGVLTDTQYF
TRBJ2-2,NA,TRBD2,TRBV6-5,TGTGCCAGCAGTTTGACTAGCATTTCTACGGGGGAGCTGTTTTTT,CASSLTSISTGELFF
TRBJ2-7,few,NA,TRBV27,TGTGCCAGCAGTTTATCGGGGAGGCCCTCCTACGAGCAGTACTTC,CASSLSGRPSYEQYF
TRBJ2-7,NA,TRBD2,TRBV19,TGTGCCAGTAGTGTGCGGACTAGCGACGAGCAGTACTTC,CASSVRTSDEQYF
TRBJ2-7,NA,NA,TRBV6-2/TRBV6-3,TGTGCCAGCAGCCGACTAGTCTCCGAGCAGTACTTC,CASSRLVSEQYF
TRBJ1-3,few,NA,TRBV28,TGTGCCAGCAGTCCAACAACCCCGGAGACCATATATTTT,CASSPTTPETIYF
TRBJ1-4,NA,NA,TRBV5-1,TGCGCCAGCAGCCCTACTCAAAGGACAGAGGGTGAAAAACTGTTTTTT,CASSPTQRTEGEKLFF
TRBJ1-1,NA,TRBD1,TRBV7-9,TGTGCCAGCAGCCTAGGGGACAGAGGAACTGAAGCTTTCTTT,CASSLGDRGTEAFF
TRBJ1-4,once,TRBD1,TRBV7-2,TGTGCCAGCAGCTTCCCGGACAGGGGTGAAAAACTGTTTTTT,CASSFPDRGEKLFF
TRBJ1-1,NA,NA,TRBV6-2/TRBV6-3,TGTGCCAGCAGTTGGGGATCGGACCGGTGGGACACTGAAGCTTTCTTT,CASSWGSDRWDTEAFF
TRBJ1-5,NA,NA,TRBV6-6,TGTGCCAGCAGTTACCCAGGGGACAATCAGCCCCAGCATTTT,CASSYPGDNQPQHF
TRBJ2-7,NA,TRBD2,TRBV5-4,TGTGCCAGCAACCCCATGCCGGGAGGATACGAGCAGTACTTC,CASNPMPGGYEQYF
TRBJ1-1,NA,TRBD1,TRBV14,TGTGCCAGCAGCCAGGGACAGGGAAAAACTGAAGCTTTCTTT,CASSQGQGKTEAFF
TRBJ2-7,NA,TRBD2,TRBV4-1,TGCGCCAGCAGCCAAGATCTGTGGGGGACTAGCGAAAGCCCCTACGAGCAGTACTTC,CASSQDLWGTSESPYEQYF
TRBJ2-1,NA,NA,TRBV2,TGTGCCAGCAGTGGTAGTCTCCTCTCGAGCTCCTACAATGAGCAGTTCTTC,CASSGSLLSSSYNEQFF